This TCR beta chain came from a study of OX40 agonist ivuxolimab in advanced cancers. The study in broad terms: The costimulatory receptor OX40 (CD134) was targeted by ivuxolimab, a fully human IgG2 agonistic monoclonal antibody. Intravenous ivuxolimab was administered to patients every 2 weeks at six dose levels: 0.01, 0.1, 0.3, 1.5, 3 and 10 mg/kg. Of the approximately 54 dose-escalation patients, hepatocellular carcinoma was present in 19, melanoma in around 15, renal cell carcinoma in 9 and head and neck cancer in 9. In the dose-escalation cohort, roughly four fifths of patients were male, and the mean age was approximately 64 years, with a range of about 23 to 85. Patients were allowed to have had prior anti-PD-1, anti-PD-L1 or anti-CTLA-4 therapy, and around 40% of the dose-escalation patients had previously received checkpoint inhibitors. Partial responses occurred in three dose-escalation patients, of whom one had hepatocellular carcinoma and two had cutaneous melanoma. Peripheral TCRbeta sequencing aimed to test whether ivuxolimab altered TCR sequence diversity and caused clonal T-cell expansion. The paper reports the monotherapy dose-escalation portion (N = 52 patients) of the phase I ivuxolimab trial. General findings and caveats noted by the study authors: In the 0.1-3.0 mg/kg groups, partial responders had among the lowest normalized peripheral clonal expansion, particularly in CD8+ T cells. Clonal expansion of both CD4+ and CD8+ blood T cells was observed from baseline to week 6 at doses 0.1 to 3.0 mg/kg. The antigen specificity of the clonally expanded peripheral T cells was not determined. Low levels of normalized T-cell clonal expansion were also shown by some nonresponding patients. After ivuxolimab, CD8+ T cells had more expanded clones than CD4+ T cells on average.

A note on this clone: This clone's antigen is unknown. No base-level quality is on record; no much larger clone is a single base apart.

Genomic DNA was extracted from sorted cells for sequencing of the TCRbeta CDR3 region. The immunoSEQ Assay was used to sequence the TCRbeta CDR3 regions. TCRdb provides this immuneACCESS table in a form limited to in-frame rearrangements. Some clones are lacking; in checked studies, under half of them reflect an unresolved V gene, and why the rest are absent is not known. This sample gives about 90,000 clones in total; about 89% of them show up just once. The ten largest account for about 9% of the sample. CDR1 is given as MNHEY and CDR2 as SMNVEV, both from the germline V gene (reference sequence). The CDR3 runs 12 amino acids, cysteine and phenylalanine included. Just CDR3 DNA is preserved here, 36 bases in frame from base 1. V loses 10 bases, J loses 0 bases, and the germline ends lie 9 bases apart. The trial excluded patients who had a history of autoimmune disease or were on systemic immunosuppression. Peripheral blood for TCR sequencing was drawn from every dose cohort at baseline, at cycle 4 day 1 and at cycle 7 day 1. Samples were obtained from an open-label, multicenter, first-in-human phase I dose-escalation trial of ivuxolimab. Adults with locally advanced or metastatic melanoma, renal cell carcinoma, hepatocellular carcinoma or head and neck squamous cell carcinoma were enrolled in the trial. Before TCR sequencing, CD4+ and CD8+ T cells were separately sorted from peripheral blood.

This receptor was obtained from an adult with an advanced solid tumor such as melanoma, head and neck, liver or kidney cancer. The starting material was CD4+ or CD8+ T cells sorted from blood, obtained in a trial of the OX40 agonist ivuxolimab. The chain is made from TRBV27 and TRBJ1-1, and TRBD1 may be the D gene, going by 6 matching bases. The nucleotides are TGTGCCACCGGACAGTTGAACACTGAAGCTTTCTTT. This is translated as CATGQLNTEAFF.